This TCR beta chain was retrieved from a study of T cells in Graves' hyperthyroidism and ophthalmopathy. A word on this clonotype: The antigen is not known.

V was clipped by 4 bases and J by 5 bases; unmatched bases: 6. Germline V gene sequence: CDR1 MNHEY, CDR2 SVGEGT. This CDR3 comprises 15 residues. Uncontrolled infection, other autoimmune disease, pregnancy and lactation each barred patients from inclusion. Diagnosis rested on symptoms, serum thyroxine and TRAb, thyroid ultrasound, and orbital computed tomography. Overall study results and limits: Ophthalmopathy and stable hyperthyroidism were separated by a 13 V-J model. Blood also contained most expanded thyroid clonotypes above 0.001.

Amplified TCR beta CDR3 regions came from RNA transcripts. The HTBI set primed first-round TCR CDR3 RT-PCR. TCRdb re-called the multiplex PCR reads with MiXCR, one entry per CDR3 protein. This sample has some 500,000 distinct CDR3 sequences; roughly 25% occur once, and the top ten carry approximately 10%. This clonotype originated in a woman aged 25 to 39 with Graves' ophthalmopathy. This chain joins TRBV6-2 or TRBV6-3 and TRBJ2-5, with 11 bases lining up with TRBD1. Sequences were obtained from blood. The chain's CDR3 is CASSSQGQGDETQYF. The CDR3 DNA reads TGTGCCAGCAGTTCACAGGGACAGGGGGATGAGACCCAGTACTTC.